This paragraph covers one T cell receptor (beta chain) sequence. Its matching antigen is unknown. The data stem from a study of CD8 T cells in ankylosing spondylitis. Researchers built TCR beta libraries using quantitative 5'-RACE with molecular barcodes. TCRdb reprocessed the 5' RACE reads via MiXCR and lists one record per CDR3 protein. Of about 90,000 distinct CDR3 sequences listed, just under 9% are singletons. Study-wide findings and caveats: Roughly eight highly homologous variants made up a TCR beta motif that seemed to typify ankylosing spondylitis blood. Reportedly, matched ankylosing spondylitis synovial fluid was significantly enriched for disease-linked clones.

Trimming at V came to 8 bases and at J to 3 bases, leaving 7 bases not matched to a gene. CDR3 length equals 14 residues. Germline V CDR1 and CDR2: SEHNR, FQNEAQ (reference sequence). Source material: blood, either unsorted or a sorted T cell fraction (not recorded which). This sequence was found in a male donor with ankylosing spondylitis. This chain links TRBV7-9 with TRBJ2-3, with 8 bases identical to TRBD1. This CDR3 is CASPGQGRTDTQYF. CDR3 DNA sequence: TGTGCCAGCCCCGGACAGGGAAGAACAGATACGCAGTATTTT.